This note documents a single T cell receptor (beta chain) sequence. Antigen: not known. These data originate in a study of a mutant IDH1 vaccine in newly diagnosed glioma. Study background: Vaccination followed radiotherapy alone by 4-6 weeks, or accompanied temozolomide cycles. Visit V12 happened at week 35; visit V13 happened at week 47.

The CDR3 loop spans 14 amino acids. V trimming: 0 bases; J trimming: 7 bases; junction bases outside the gene matches: 5. Germline V lookup: CDR1 GTSNPN, CDR2 SVGIG (reference sequence). The time point denotes: week 35, safety follow-up. It was 300 ug of mutant IDH1 20-mer peptide that made up each vaccine dose, given with topical imiquimod. The assay was immunoSEQ multiplex PCR, and TCRdb's table has in-frame clones only and misses some. The data hold about 33,000 clones, with about four fifths observed a single time. The sequence was obtained from a man aged 40-55 years with glioma. Some clones in this sample may be carry-over from other donors' samples. The material sequenced was PBMCs, taken from a glioma patient whose treatment included an IDH1 peptide vaccine. The chain is built from TRBV30 and TRBJ1-4; 7 bases align to TRBD1. The CDR3 region is CAWSVRGGSEKLFF. The CDR3 DNA reads as TGTGCCTGGAGTGTACGAGGGGGCTCTGAAAAACTGTTTTTT. Full variable domain (outside the CDR3, taken from reference TRBV30 and TRBJ1-4): SQTIHQWPATLVQPVGSPLSLECTVEGTSNPNLYWYRQAAGRGLQLLFYSVGIGQISSEVPQNLSASRPQDRQFILSSKKLLLSDSGFYLCAWSVRGGSEKLFFGSGTQLSVL.